These 32 T cell receptor beta chains were sequenced from one sample in a study of T cells after yellow fever vaccination. TCRdb redid the calling of the 5' RACE reads with MiXCR, one entry per CDR3 protein. The sample has a few hundred thousand distinct CDR3 sequences, over 4% seen once; the top ten hold around 24%. The sequencing here drew on PBMCs, taken 5 days after the yellow fever booster vaccination. The receptors here all came from a man aged 18 to 29 who received the YFV17D yellow fever vaccine.

This clonotype was observed a handful of times. The genes are TRBV15 and TRBJ2-7; perhaps TRBD1 as D (6 bases). Germline-derived CDR1 and CDR2 are LNHNV and YYDKDF (reference sequence). The CDR3 spans 16 residues. Between the trimmed V and J ends, which lost 1 base and 3 bases, there was a span of 16 bases. DNA of the CDR3: TGTGCCACCAGCAGAGGGCTAACAGGGAGCCACTACGAGCAGTACTTC. It codes for CATSRGLTGSHYEQYF.

J is TRBJ1-3 and V is TRBV6-5, with TRBD1 identical over 9 bases. The trim removed 8 bases at V and 2 bases at J, leaving 7 bases unmatched. This CDR3 has 15 residues. Germline V lookup: CDR1 MNHEY, CDR2 SVGAGI. CDR3 region: CASYPGQGTGNTIYF. The CDR3 DNA follows: TGTGCCAGCTACCCGGGACAGGGAACTGGAAACACCATATATTTT.

This chain uses TRBV7-2 with TRBJ1-2, with D possibly matching TRBD1 (5 bases). The CDR3 consists of 14 residues. Germline V CDR1 and CDR2: SGHTA, FQGNSA. V lost 4 bases and J 9 bases, leaving 18 bases between the germline ends. CDR3 region: CASSWGIPPRRYTF. In DNA form, the CDR3 reads TGTGCCAGCAGCTGGGGGATACCGCCTCGTCGCTACACCTTC.

The genes are TRBV25-1 and TRBJ1-2, with D tentatively TRBD1 (5 bases). V was trimmed by 4 bases and J by 4 bases, leaving 10 bases between them. CDR1 MGHDK and CDR2 SYGVNS come from the germline V gene. This CDR3 is 13 amino acids long. For the CDR3, the DNA is TGTGCCAGCAGTGGGGGGGTCCTCTATGGCTACACCTTC. Translating it yields CASSGGVLYGYTF.

The V and J genes are TRBV2 and TRBJ2-7, with D perhaps TRBD2 (7 bases). The CDR3 spans 15 residues. Trimming cost V 6 bases and J 0 bases, with 15 bases left between them. Germline CDR1 reads SNHLY; CDR2 reads FYNNEI. Here the CDR3 reads CASSGGRASSYEQYF. CDR3 nucleotides: TGTGCCAGCAGCGGGGGGCGAGCGAGCTCCTACGAGCAGTACTTC.

The chain recombines TRBV5-1 with TRBJ2-1, with D maybe TRBD2 (5 bases). Trimming cost V 0 bases and J 0 bases, with 7 bases left between them. The germline V gene encodes CDR1 SGHRS and CDR2 YFSETQ. The CDR3 is 15 residues long. CDR3 nucleotides: TGCGCCAGCAGCTTGGGAGAGGGCTCCTACAATGAGCAGTTCTTC. Translated, it gives CASSLGEGSYNEQFF.

There are many counts of this clonotype. The V gene is TRBV4-3, the J gene TRBJ2-7; a possible D gene is TRBD2 (6 bases). This CDR3 has 16 residues. V shed 4 bases and J shed 3 bases, with 19 bases lying between them. CDR1 is LGHNA, CDR2 YSLEER, per germline. As DNA, the CDR3 is TGCGCCAGCAGCCGCGGATTAGGCGGGACCCACTACGAGCAGTACTTC. It specifies CASSRGLGGTHYEQYF.

The chain couples TRBV6-2 or TRBV6-3 to TRBJ1-5; D remains ambiguous. There are 14 residues in the CDR3. The V gene lost 6 bases and the J gene lost 3 bases, with 12 bases spanning the gap. Germline lookup yields CDR1 MNHEY and CDR2 SVGEGT. This CDR3 reads CASSLGPNNQPQHF. The CDR3 nucleotides are TGTGCCAGCAGCCTTGGACCGAACAATCAGCCCCAGCATTTT.

CDR3 nucleotides: TGTGCCAGCAGTTTACTCGGGAGGTACGAGCAGTACTTC. Translated, it gives CASSLLGRYEQYF. The gene calls are TRBV7-2 and TRBJ2-7; 7 positions agree with TRBD2. The trim removed 6 bases at V and 4 bases at J, leaving 6 bases unmatched. The CDR3 has 13 residues. Looked up from germline, CDR1 is SGHTA and CDR2 is FQGNSA.

This clonotype was seen ten or more times. The chain uses TRBV18 and TRBJ2-5; 8 bases align to TRBD1. The germline V gene encodes CDR1 KGHSH and CDR2 LQKENI. CDR3 length: 14 residues. The V gene end was trimmed by 3 bases and the J gene end by 5 bases; junction bases not matched to a gene: 5. The CDR3 region is CASSPWTGSETQYF. CDR3 bases: TGTGCCAGCTCACCTTGGACAGGGAGCGAGACCCAGTACTTC.

In regard to this clonotype: The limits of the CDR3 on the DNA are not certain, so only TCRdb's listed CDR3 is given. V and J are TRBV7-8 and TRBJ2-2. The CDR3 is made up of 14 amino acids, end residues included. Germline V gene sequence: CDR1 SGHVS, CDR2 FQNEAQ. The CDR3: CASLQRRRAGELFF.

This clonotype came up many times. The chain carries TRBV7-2 and TRBJ1-6; no definite D call. CDR1 is SGHTA, CDR2 FQGNSA, per germline. This CDR3 contains 12 residues. The V and J ends lost 4 bases and 7 bases respectively, with 5 bases between them. The CDR3 coding sequence is TGTGCCAGCAGCTCAAGAAATTCACCCCTCCACTTT. Translated: CASSSRNSPLHF.

This clonotype showed up many times. The chain is built from TRBV5-5 and TRBJ1-1; D remains unclear. The V end lost 10 bases, the J end lost 2 bases, and 21 bases lay between the germline ends. The CDR3 consists of 15 residues. Germline V lookup: CDR1 SGHKS, CDR2 YYEKEE (reference sequence). The CDR3 here is CAGDNPPPLNTEAFF. CDR3 nucleotides: TGTGCCGGAGATAATCCCCCACCCCTCAACACTGAAGCTTTCTTT.

This clonotype came up many times. J is TRBJ1-1 and V is TRBV7-9; 7 bases align to TRBD1. Germline assignment: CDR1 SEHNR and CDR2 FQNEAQ (reference sequence). This CDR3 is 12 amino acids long. J lost 6 bases, V lost 11 bases, and 9 bases had no gene match. The CDR3 nucleotides are TGTGCCGCCCGGACAGGCGTCTCTGAAGCTTTCTTT. Translated: CAARTGVSEAFF.

The chain couples TRBV20-1 to TRBJ2-2; D possibly corresponds to TRBD2 (7 bases). From germline, CDR1 is DFQATT and CDR2 SNEGSKA (reference sequence). The V gene lost 0 bases and the J gene lost 7 bases, with 18 bases spanning the gap. The CDR3 length is 16 residues. The DNA for the CDR3 is TGCAGTGCTAGAGATGCAAAGGGGGGGCCGATCGGGGAGCTGTTTTTT. Amino acid sequence: CSARDAKGGPIGELFF.

This clonotype was picked up many times. The chain has TRBV4-1 and TRBJ2-1; D may correspond to TRBD1 or TRBD2 (5 bases each). CDR1 and CDR2 (germline): MGHRA, YSYEKL. V shed 4 bases and J shed 10 bases, with 14 bases lying between them. This CDR3 region has 13 residues. The CDR3 DNA follows: TGCGCCAGCAGCCGGGGGAGTCTAAGGGAGCAGTTCTTC. Protein product: CASSRGSLREQFF.

A few counts support this clonotype. This chain links TRBV27 with TRBJ2-3; tentative D call: TRBD2 (6 bases). Germline values: CDR1 MNHEY, CDR2 SMNVEV (reference sequence). V shed 7 bases and J shed 2 bases, with 13 bases lying between them. The CDR3 sequence is 14 residues long. The CDR3 protein is CASTGVGNTDTQYF. DNA for the CDR3: TGTGCCAGCACGGGAGTGGGGAACACAGATACGCAGTATTTT.

The table lists this clonotype with a few counts. The genes are TRBV7-2 and TRBJ2-3; 9 bases agree with TRBD2. The V gene's germline CDR1 is SGHTA and CDR2 FQGNSA. Trimming cost V 5 bases and J 4 bases; bases outside gene matches: 13. The length of the CDR3 is 17 residues. The CDR3: CASSKGGSGGVPDTQYF. CDR3 DNA sequence: TGTGCCAGCAGCAAGGGTGGTAGCGGGGGAGTCCCAGATACGCAGTATTTT.

This clonotype was observed a handful of times. The chain couples TRBV5-1 to TRBJ2-3, with unresolved D. Germline V CDR1 and CDR2: SGHRS, YFSETQ. The CDR3 extends over 15 amino acids. V was clipped by 4 bases and J by 2 bases, with 14 bases between them. The chain's CDR3 is CASSVGSSHTDTQYF. As DNA, the CDR3 is TGCGCCAGCAGCGTGGGTAGTTCCCACACAGATACGCAGTATTTT.

The chain has TRBV10-3 and TRBJ2-3; D unresolved. The CDR3 spans 14 residues. V was trimmed by 2 bases and J by 1 base, leaving 7 bases between them. CDR1 and CDR2 from the germline V gene are ENHRY and SYGVKD. Here the CDR3 reads CAISENLGTDTQYF. The CDR3 DNA reads as TGTGCCATCAGTGAGAACCTGGGCACAGATACGCAGTATTTT.

V gene TRBV12-3 or TRBV12-4 combines with J gene TRBJ2-2; D possibly matches TRBD1 or TRBD2 (6 bases each). V was cut by 3 bases and J by 1 base, with 15 bases left in between. The CDR3 is made up of 17 amino acids. The DNA of the CDR3 is TGTGCCAGCAGTTTGAGTAGGGGGGCCTGGAACACCGGGGAGCTGTTTTTT. Translated: CASSLSRGAWNTGELFF.

CDR3: CASSSWSGELFF. In DNA form, the CDR3 reads TGTGCCAGCAGCTCCTGGAGCGGGGAGCTGTTTTTT. The chain has TRBV5-4 and TRBJ2-2; no reliable D call. This CDR3 region has 12 residues. CDR1 is SGHNT, CDR2 YYREEE, per germline (reference sequence). The ends were cut back, 3 bases at V and 7 bases at J, with 7 bases in the middle.

The sample holds many counts of this clonotype. This rearrangement joins TRBV11-2 to TRBJ2-1; unclear D gene. Trimming took 6 bases from V and 8 from J, leaving 8 bases between them. This CDR3 has 11 residues. Germline V gene lookup returns CDR1 SGHAT and CDR2 FQNNGV. Here the CDR3 reads CASSSRDEQFF. CDR3 DNA: TGTGCCAGCAGTTCCCGGGATGAGCAGTTCTTC.

This clonotype was seen a single time. The V and J genes are TRBV10-1 and TRBJ2-2; D is unresolved. There are 18 residues in the CDR3. Germline assignment: CDR1 WNHNN and CDR2 SYGVQD (reference sequence). V was shortened by 4 bases and J by 1 base, with 19 bases between the two germline ends. The CDR3 region is CASSARRVSVRNTGELFF. The CDR3, as DNA: TGCGCCAGCAGTGCGCGAAGGGTTTCCGTAAGGAACACCGGGGAGCTGTTTTTT.

This clonotype was counted ten times or more. The rearrangement links TRBV12-3 or TRBV12-4 to TRBJ2-7, with 9 bases identical to TRBD1. The CDR3 is made up of 13 amino acids. V lost 3 bases, J lost 3 bases, and 0 bases stayed unmatched. The CDR3 DNA reads TGTGCCAGCAGTTTGACAGGGGGCTACGAGCAGTACGTC. Its translation: CASSLTGGYEQYV.

In this sample, this clonotype turned up many times. This chain uses TRBV29-1 with TRBJ2-7; a weak D match, TRBD1 (7 bases). The CDR3 loop spans 12 amino acids. Trimming shortened V by 5 bases and J by 6 bases, and 14 bases separated the two germline ends. Germline lookup yields CDR1 SQVTM and CDR2 ANQGSEA. The CDR3, as DNA: TGCAGCGTTACGCGGGACAGAGGCGAGCAGTACTTC. This sequence encodes CSVTRDRGEQYF.

This clonotype was seen at least ten times. The chain combines TRBV5-1 with TRBJ2-2; 7 nucleotides match TRBD2. V shed 2 bases and J 6 bases; nucleotides not matched to a gene: 1. Germline CDR1 and CDR2: SGHRS and YFSETQ. The CDR3 loop spans 13 amino acids. The CDR3 coding sequence is TGCGCCAGCAGCTTACTAGCGTCCGGGGAGCTGTTTTTT. The encoded protein is CASSLLASGELFF.

This clonotype appeared a few times. V usage is TRBV20-1 and J usage is TRBJ2-1, with TRBD2 matching 7 bases. The trim removed 3 bases at V and 8 bases at J, leaving 13 bases unmatched. The CDR3 is 15 amino acids. The germline V gene has CDR1 DFQATT and CDR2 SNEGSKA (reference sequence). CDR3 sequence (DNA): TGCAGTGCTAGGGTGTGGGACTCCGCGGGAGATGAGCAGTTCTTC. Amino acid sequence: CSARVWDSAGDEQFF.

The chain is built from TRBV19 and TRBJ1-6; 9 nucleotides line up with TRBD1. This CDR3 has 14 residues. J gave up 9 bases and V 8 bases, and 8 bases lay outside the gene matches. Germline V gene sequence: CDR1 LNHDA, CDR2 SQIVND (reference sequence). The CDR3 DNA reads as TGTGCCAGTTCTCGACAGGGGGGTAGTTCACCCCTCCACTTT. Translated: CASSRQGGSSPLHF.

This clonotype has at least ten counts. The chain combines TRBV7-2 with TRBJ2-2, with D unclear. Germline V lookup: CDR1 SGHTA, CDR2 FQGNSA. The ends were cut back, 2 bases at V and 0 bases at J, with 7 bases in the middle. The CDR3 totals 15 residues. Here the CDR3 reads CASSLRLSNTGELFF. In DNA, the CDR3 is TGTGCCAGCAGCTTAAGGCTTTCGAACACCGGGGAGCTGTTTTTT.

This clonotype was seen many times. The CDR3 DNA reads as TGTGCCAGCAGTCTACCCGGGACTAGCGGGGGGGAGGACACCGGGGAGCTGTTTTTT. It is translated as CASSLPGTSGGEDTGELFF. The rearrangement joins TRBV12-3 or TRBV12-4 to TRBJ2-2; 16 bases align to TRBD2. J lost 3 bases, V lost 5 bases, and 9 bases had no gene match. The CDR3 consists of 19 residues.

The chain links TRBV6-2 or TRBV6-3 to TRBJ2-1; 7 bases fit TRBD1. With V trimmed by 6 bases and J by 4 bases, 9 bases remained unmatched. Germline assignment: CDR1 MNHEY and CDR2 SVGEGT. The CDR3 spans 15 residues. CDR3 in amino acids: CASRPQGDQYNEQFF. DNA for the CDR3: TGTGCCAGCAGGCCCCAGGGGGACCAATACAATGAGCAGTTCTTC.